Here is one TCR beta chain with its context. These data come from a study of blood T cell repertoires in COVID-19. This CDR3 spans 14 amino acids. The V end lost 1 base, the J end lost 5 bases, and 8 bases lay between the germline ends. In germline, CDR1 is LNHNV, CDR2 YYDKDF (reference sequence). Some clones are missing from TCRdb's copy, which holds only in-frame ones; the method was immunoSEQ multiplex PCR. The table includes about 430,000 clones, more than 75% detected once. This clonotype originated in a woman aged 25 to 39 with acute COVID-19. Sequenced sample: PBMCs or T cells enriched from blood (not recorded which). This chain joins TRBV15 and TRBJ1-4; a weak D match, TRBD1 (6 bases). The CDR3 protein is CATSRGQGNEKLFF. The CDR3 coding sequence is TGTGCCACCAGCAGAGGGCAGGGGAATGAAAAACTGTTTTTT.